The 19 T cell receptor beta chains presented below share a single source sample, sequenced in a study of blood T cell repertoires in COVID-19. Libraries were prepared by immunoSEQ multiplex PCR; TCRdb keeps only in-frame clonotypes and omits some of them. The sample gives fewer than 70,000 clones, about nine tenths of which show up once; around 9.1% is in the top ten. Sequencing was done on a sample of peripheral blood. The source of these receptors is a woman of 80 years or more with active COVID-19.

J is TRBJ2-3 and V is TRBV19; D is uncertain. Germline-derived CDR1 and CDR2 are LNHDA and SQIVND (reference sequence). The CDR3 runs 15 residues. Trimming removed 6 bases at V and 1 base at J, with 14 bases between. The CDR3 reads CASSRSTDRTDTQYF. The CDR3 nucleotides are TGTGCCAGTAGCCGCTCCACAGACCGCACAGATACGCAGTATTTT.

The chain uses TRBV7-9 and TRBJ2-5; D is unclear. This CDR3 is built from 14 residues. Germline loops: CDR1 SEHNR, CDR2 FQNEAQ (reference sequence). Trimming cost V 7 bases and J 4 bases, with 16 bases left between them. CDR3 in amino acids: CASTGPAGPETQYF. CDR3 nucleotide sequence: TGTGCCAGCACCGGGCCTGCTGGGCCAGAGACCCAGTACTTC.

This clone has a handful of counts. The CDR3 loop is CASRALTGGGQPQHF. For the CDR3, the DNA is TGTGCCAGCAGGGCCCTTACAGGCGGGGGTCAGCCCCAGCATTTT. The V call is TRBV28, the J call TRBJ1-5, with D tentatively TRBD1 (5 bases). In germline, CDR1 is MDHEN, CDR2 SYDVKM. This CDR3 spans 15 amino acids. V was pared by 6 bases and J by 6 bases, with 18 bases between.

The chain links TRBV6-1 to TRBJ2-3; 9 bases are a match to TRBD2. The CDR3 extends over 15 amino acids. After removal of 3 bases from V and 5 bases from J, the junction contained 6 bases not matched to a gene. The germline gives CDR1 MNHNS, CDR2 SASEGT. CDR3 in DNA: TGTGCCAGCAGTGATCTGGGACTAGCTCTAGATACGCAGTATTTT. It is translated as CASSDLGLALDTQYF.

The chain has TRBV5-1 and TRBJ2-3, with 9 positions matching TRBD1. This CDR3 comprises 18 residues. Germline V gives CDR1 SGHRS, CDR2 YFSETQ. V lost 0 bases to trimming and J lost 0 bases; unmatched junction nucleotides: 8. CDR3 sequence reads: CASSLAQGGTGSTDTQYF. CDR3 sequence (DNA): TGCGCCAGCAGCTTGGCCCAGGGCGGGACAGGGAGCACAGATACGCAGTATTTT.

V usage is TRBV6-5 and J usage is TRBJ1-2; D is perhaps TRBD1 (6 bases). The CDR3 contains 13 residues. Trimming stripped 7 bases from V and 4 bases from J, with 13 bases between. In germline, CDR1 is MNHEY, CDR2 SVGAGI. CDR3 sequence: CASTPRTVYGYTF. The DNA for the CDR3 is TGTGCCAGCACCCCAAGGACAGTCTATGGCTACACCTTC.

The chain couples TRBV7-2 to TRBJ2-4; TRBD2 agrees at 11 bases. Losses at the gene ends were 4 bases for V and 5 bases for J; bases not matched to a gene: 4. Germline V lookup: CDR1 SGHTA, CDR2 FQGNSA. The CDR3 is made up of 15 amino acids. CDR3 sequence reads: CASSSQGLAENIQYF. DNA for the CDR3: TGTGCCAGCAGCTCCCAGGGACTAGCGGAAAACATTCAGTACTTC.

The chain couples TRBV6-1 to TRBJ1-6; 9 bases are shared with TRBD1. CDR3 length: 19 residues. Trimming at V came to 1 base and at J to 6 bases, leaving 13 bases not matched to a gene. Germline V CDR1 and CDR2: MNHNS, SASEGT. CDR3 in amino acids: CASSEVGTGKRVGNSPLHF. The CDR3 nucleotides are TGTGCCAGCAGTGAAGTAGGGACAGGGAAACGAGTAGGTAATTCACCCCTCCACTTT.

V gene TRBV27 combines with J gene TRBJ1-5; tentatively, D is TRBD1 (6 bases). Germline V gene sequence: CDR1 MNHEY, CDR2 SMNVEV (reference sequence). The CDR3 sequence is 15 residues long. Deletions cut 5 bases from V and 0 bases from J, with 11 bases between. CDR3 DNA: TGTGCCAGCAGTCGAACAGGGTTTAGCAATCAGCCCCAGCATTTT. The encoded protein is CASSRTGFSNQPQHF.

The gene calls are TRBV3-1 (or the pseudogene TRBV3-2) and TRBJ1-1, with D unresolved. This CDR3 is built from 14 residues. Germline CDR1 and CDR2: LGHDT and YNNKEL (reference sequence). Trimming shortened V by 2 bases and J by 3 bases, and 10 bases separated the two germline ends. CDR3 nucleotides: TGTGCCAGCAGCCAAACCCGACGGGACACTGAAGCTTTCTTT. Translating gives CASSQTRRDTEAFF.

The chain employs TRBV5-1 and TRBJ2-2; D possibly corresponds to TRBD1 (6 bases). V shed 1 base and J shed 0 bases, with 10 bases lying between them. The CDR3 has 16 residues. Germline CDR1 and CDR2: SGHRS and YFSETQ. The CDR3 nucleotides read TGCGCCAGCAGCTTGTCCGGGACAACGAACACCGGGGAGCTGTTTTTT. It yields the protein CASSLSGTTNTGELFF.

CDR3 coding DNA: TGTGCCAGCAGCTTATGGACAGGGGTCCGGGAGACCCAGTACTTC. It encodes CASSLWTGVRETQYF. The chain links TRBV2 to TRBJ2-5; TRBD1 agrees at 9 bases. Germline lookup yields CDR1 SNHLY and CDR2 FYNNEI. This CDR3 is 15 amino acids long. With 6 bases clipped from V and 5 bases from J, the junction kept 10 bases outside the gene matches.

CDR3 sequence: CASSLETGNRADSPLHF. The CDR3 coding sequence is TGTGCCAGCAGCTTAGAAACAGGGAATAGGGCCGATTCACCCCTCCACTTT. The chain employs TRBV7-2 and TRBJ1-6, with D perhaps matching TRBD1 (6 bases). From germline, CDR1 is SGHTA and CDR2 FQGNSA. Trimming cost V 1 base and J 8 bases, with 18 bases left between them. The CDR3 runs to 17 residues.

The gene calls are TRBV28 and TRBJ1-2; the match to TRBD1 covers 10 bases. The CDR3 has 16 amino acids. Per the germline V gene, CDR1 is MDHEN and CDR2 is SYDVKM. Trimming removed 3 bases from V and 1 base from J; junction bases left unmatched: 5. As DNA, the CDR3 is TGTGCCAGCAGTTTTCCGGGACAGGGGATTAACTATGGCTACACCTTC. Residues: CASSFPGQGINYGYTF.

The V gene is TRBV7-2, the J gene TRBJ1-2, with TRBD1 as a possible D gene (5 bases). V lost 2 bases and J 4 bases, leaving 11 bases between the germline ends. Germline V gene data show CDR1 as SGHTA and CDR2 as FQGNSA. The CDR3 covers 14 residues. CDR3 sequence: CASSLPGNGYGYTF. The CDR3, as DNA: TGTGCCAGCAGCTTACCAGGGAATGGCTATGGCTACACCTTC.

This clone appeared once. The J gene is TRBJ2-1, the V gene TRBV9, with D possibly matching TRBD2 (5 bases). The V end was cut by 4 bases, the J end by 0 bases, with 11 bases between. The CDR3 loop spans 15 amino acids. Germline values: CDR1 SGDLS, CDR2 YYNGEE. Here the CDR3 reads CASSPRADSYNEQFF. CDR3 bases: TGTGCCAGCAGCCCCAGAGCGGACTCCTACAATGAGCAGTTCTTC.

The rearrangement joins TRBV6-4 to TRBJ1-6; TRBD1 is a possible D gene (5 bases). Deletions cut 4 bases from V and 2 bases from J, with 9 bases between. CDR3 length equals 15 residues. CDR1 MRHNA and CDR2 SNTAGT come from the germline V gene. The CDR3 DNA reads TGTGCCAGCAGTGCCCCAGGGACCTATAATTCACCCCTCCACTTT. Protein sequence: CASSAPGTYNSPLHF.

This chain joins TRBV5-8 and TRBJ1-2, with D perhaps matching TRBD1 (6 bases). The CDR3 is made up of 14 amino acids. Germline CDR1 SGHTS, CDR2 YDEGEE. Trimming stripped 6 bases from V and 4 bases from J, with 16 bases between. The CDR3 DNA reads TGTGCCAGCAAGGGAGCGGGGGCGATCTATGGCTACACCTTC. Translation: CASKGAGAIYGYTF.

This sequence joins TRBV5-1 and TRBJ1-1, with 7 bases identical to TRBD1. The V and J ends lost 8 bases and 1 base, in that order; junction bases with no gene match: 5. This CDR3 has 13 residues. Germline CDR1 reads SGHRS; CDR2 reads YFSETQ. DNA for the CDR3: TGCGCCAGAGCCGGGACAGAGAACACTGAAGCTTTCTTT. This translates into CARAGTENTEAFF.